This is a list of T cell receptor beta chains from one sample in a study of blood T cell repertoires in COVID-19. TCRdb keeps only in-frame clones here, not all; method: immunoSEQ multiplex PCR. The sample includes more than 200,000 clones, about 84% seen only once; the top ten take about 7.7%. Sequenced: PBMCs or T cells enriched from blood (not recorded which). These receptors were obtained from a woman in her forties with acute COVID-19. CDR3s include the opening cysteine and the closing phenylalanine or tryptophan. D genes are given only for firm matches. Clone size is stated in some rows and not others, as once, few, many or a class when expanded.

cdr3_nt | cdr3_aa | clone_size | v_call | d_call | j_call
TGTGCCAGCAGCTCTAATGGTAGGGGAACAGATACGCAGTATTTT | CASSSNGRGTDTQYF | . | TRBV7-9 | . | TRBJ2-3
TGTGCCGCCGGAGGCGGGTTCTTC | CAAGGGFF | few | TRBV7-9 | . | TRBJ2-1
TGCGCCAGCAGCCCTAGCGGGGAAACAGATACGCAGTATTTT | CASSPSGETDTQYF | . | TRBV4-1 | TRBD2 | TRBJ2-3
TGTGCCAGCAGCTTCACCGGGACAGGGAATGAAAAACTGTTTTTT | CASSFTGTGNEKLFF | . | TRBV7-2 | TRBD1 | TRBJ1-4
TGTGCCAGCAGAGCCGGGACAGGGGATTCACCCCTCCACTTT | CASRAGTGDSPLHF | . | TRBV5-4 | TRBD1 | TRBJ1-6
TGTGCCAGCAGTTACTCGACGGTCAGACTTAATGAAAAACTGTTTTTT | CASSYSTVRLNEKLFF | . | TRBV6-5 | . | TRBJ1-4
TGTGCCAGCAGCTTACCTTCAGGGTCACCCCTCCACTTT | CASSLPSGSPLHF | . | TRBV5-6 | . | TRBJ1-6
TGCAGCGTCCACAGGGTAGGGGAGACCCAGTACTTC | CSVHRVGETQYF | . | TRBV29-1 | . | TRBJ2-5
TGTGCAGCGAAAGCGGCCAGTGAGTCCTACGAGCAGTACTTC | CAAKAASESYEQYF | . | TRBV2 | . | TRBJ2-7
TGCGCCAGCAGCCAAGATCGAGGGACAGGGGGAGAGACCCAGTACTTC | CASSQDRGTGGETQYF | . | TRBV4-3 | TRBD1 | TRBJ2-5
TGTGCCAGCTCACCAATGGACAGCAACTATGGCTACACCTTC | CASSPMDSNYGYTF | many | TRBV18 | . | TRBJ1-2
TGTGCCAGCAGCTTGGGACTAGCGGGAGATCCGGAGTTCTTC | CASSLGLAGDPEFF | . | TRBV7-3 | TRBD2 | TRBJ2-1
TGTGCCAGCAGCGTCGGCGGAAACACAGATACGCAGTATTTT | CASSVGGNTDTQYF | . | TRBV9 | . | TRBJ2-3
TGTGCCAGCTTACGGGACAGGGGGGCTGAAGCTTTCTTT | CASLRDRGAEAFF | . | TRBV12-3/TRBV12-4 | TRBD1 | TRBJ1-1
TGTGCCAGCAACGGGGGAACGGGCACTGAAGCTTTCTTT | CASNGGTGTEAFF | . | TRBV6-5 | . | TRBJ1-1
TGCGCCAGCAGCTCAACAGGGGTTGGGCCCCAGCATTTT | CASSSTGVGPQHF | few | TRBV5-1 | TRBD1 | TRBJ1-5
TGTGCCAGCAGCATGGACAGGGTCTCCTACAATGAGCAGTTCTTC | CASSMDRVSYNEQFF | . | TRBV7-3 | TRBD1 | TRBJ2-1
TGTGCCAGCAGCCGTCCCCCGGAGGAAAAACTGTTTTTT | CASSRPPEEKLFF | . | TRBV5-4 | . | TRBJ1-4
TGTGCCAGCTCCCGGGACAGAAACAATCAGCCCCAGCATTTT | CASSRDRNNQPQHF | . | TRBV18 | TRBD1 | TRBJ1-5
TGTGCCAGCAGTGGGCGGGGGGCTCGGGACAATGAGCAGTTCTTC | CASSGRGARDNEQFF | . | TRBV27 | TRBD2 | TRBJ2-1
TGCGCCAGCAGCATAAGACAGGGGGCGGCAAACATTCAGTACTTC | CASSIRQGAANIQYF | once | TRBV5-1 | TRBD1 | TRBJ2-4
TGTGCCAGCTCACCAGAACTAGGGACAGGGTATGATGAGCAGTTCTTC | CASSPELGTGYDEQFF | . | TRBV18 | TRBD1 | TRBJ2-1
TGTGCCAGCAGCTATAGGGACAGGAACACTGAAGCTTTCTTT | CASSYRDRNTEAFF | many | TRBV4-2 | TRBD1 | TRBJ1-1
TGTGCCAGCACCCAGGGCGGGAGCACTGAAGCTTTCTTT | CASTQGGSTEAFF | . | TRBV11-3 | . | TRBJ1-1
TGTGCCAGCAGCTTAGGCCCGGGTGGCCAGCCCCAGCATTTT | CASSLGPGGQPQHF | . | TRBV7-8 | . | TRBJ1-5
TGTGCCAGCAGTGAATACGGGGCTAGCGGGCCGTCCTACAATGAGCAGTTCTTC | CASSEYGASGPSYNEQFF | once | TRBV25-1 | TRBD2 | TRBJ2-1
TGTGCCAGCAGGAAAACAGGGGGCTGGCAGCCCCAGCATTTT | CASRKTGGWQPQHF | . | TRBV28 | TRBD1 | TRBJ1-5